A selection of T cell receptor beta chains follows, all from one sample in a study of somatic mutations in cytotoxic T cells in rheumatoid arthritis. Sequencing used immunoSEQ multiplex PCR; TCRdb keeps in-frame clones, though not all of them. The top ten hold around 20% of the sample, which has around 15,000 clones, approximately 82% seen once. Sequencing was done on a sample of CD8+ T cells sorted from blood. The origin of the receptors is an adult with rheumatoid arthritis. Each CDR3 is given with its conserved first and last residue.

CASRDGVTEAFF | TRBJ1-1 | 12 | TRBV19
CASSLNRGPFDGELFF | TRBJ2-2 | 16 | TRBV5-5
CASSPSSPAYNEQFF | TRBJ2-1 | 15 | TRBV27
CASRKGQGYGYTF | TRBJ1-2 | 13 | TRBV7-9
CASSRPGEDYGYTF | TRBJ1-2 | 14 | TRBV5-4
CASSSDPRGQYF | TRBJ2-3 | 12 | TRBV11-2
CASSRRGAGYEQYF | TRBJ2-7 | 14 | TRBV14
CASSLSGLTGRYTF | TRBJ1-2 | 14 | TRBV27
CASSDGSSSYEQYF | TRBJ2-7 | 14 | TRBV25-1
CASSATPGETQYF | TRBJ2-5 | 13 | TRBV9
CASSPGQFQETQYF | TRBJ2-5 | 14 | TRBV11-2
CASSLVQGPYSNQPQHF | TRBJ1-5 | 17 | TRBV7-9
CASRPDAGPPGELFF | TRBJ2-2 | 15 | TRBV11-3
CASTPYYREKGYSNQPQHF | TRBJ1-5 | 19 | TRBV27
CASSERWESDTQYF | TRBJ2-3 | 14 | TRBV9
CASSPDRVSNTEAFF | TRBJ1-1 | 15 | TRBV7-9
CASSHNRDQETQYF | TRBJ2-5 | 14 | TRBV14
CASGLVAGTNYGYTF | TRBJ1-2 | 15 | TRBV12-5
CASSLTTGSYEQYF | TRBJ2-7 | 14 | TRBV27
CASSQGVVRTEYNEQFF | TRBJ2-1 | 17 | TRBV4-1
CASSQDPGLAGWYNEQFF | TRBJ2-1 | 18 | TRBV14
CASSDFGEAFF | TRBJ1-1 | 11 | TRBV6-4
CASSENRQTLLRSYEQYF | TRBJ2-7 | 18 | TRBV25-1
CASSEARVSVSYNEQFF | TRBJ2-1 | 17 | TRBV2
CASSFSGPNTEAFF | TRBJ1-1 | 14 | TRBV5-1
CASSSGDISYEQYF | TRBJ2-7 | 14 | TRBV5-1
CASAPGLFRIGYTGELFF | TRBJ2-2 | 18 | TRBV12-5
CASNSPEIMNTEAFF | TRBJ1-1 | 15 | TRBV19
CASSFGGTDKNYGYTF | TRBJ1-2 | 16 | TRBV5-1
CASSDDPGFTEAFF | TRBJ1-1 | 14 | TRBV7-9
CASSIVWQHYEQYF | TRBJ2-7 | 14 | TRBV19
CASSDKGGAAFYEQYF | TRBJ2-7 | 16 | TRBV25-1
CASSPVGAAQHF | TRBJ1-5 | 12 | TRBV2
CASRDLRGEQYF | TRBJ2-7 | 12 | TRBV6-5
CASSEVRAYNEQFF | TRBJ2-1 | 14 | TRBV2
CASSLVESGPLNTEAFF | TRBJ1-1 | 17 | TRBV11-2
CASSQDPRPSYEQYF | TRBJ2-7 | 15 | TRBV4-1
CASSPRTGGYQPQHF | TRBJ1-5 | 15 | TRBV4-1
CASGNPQAGYEQFF | TRBJ2-1 | 14 | TRBV5-1
CASSYAILAGQETQYF | TRBJ2-5 | 16 | TRBV6-6
CASSLPGSYNNEQFF | TRBJ2-1 | 15 | TRBV5-4
CASSLKLAQYNEQFF | TRBJ2-1 | 15 | TRBV7-8
CASSLASQTGRYEQYF | NA | 16 | TRBV7-8
CASSSTAFIAGGPVDEQFF | TRBJ2-1 | 19 | TRBV7-9
CASSYFSSGASYEQYF | TRBJ2-7 | 16 | TRBV6-6
CASRSGTRGTDTQYF | TRBJ2-3 | 15 | TRBV19
CAISGAPWTSGSLAHEQYF | TRBJ2-7 | 19 | TRBV10-3
CASSLWGQTASPLHF | TRBJ1-6 | 15 | TRBV27
CSVNSRQGVYEQYF | TRBJ2-7 | 14 | TRBV29-1
CASSQEPATGTEAFF | TRBJ1-1 | 15 | TRBV4-1
CASSPSGANVLTF | TRBJ2-6 | 13 | TRBV27
CASNLVGVFTDTQYF | TRBJ2-3 | 15 | TRBV11-2
CASRSIVSAQRDEQYF | TRBJ2-7 | 16 | TRBV27
CASSIGPLNTEAFF | TRBJ1-1 | 14 | TRBV19
CASSPGQSYNEQFF | TRBJ2-1 | 14 | TRBV27
CASSARTSGKVEQFF | TRBJ2-1 | 15 | TRBV25-1
CASSHIETSLDTQYF | TRBJ2-3 | 15 | TRBV7-8
CASSSLPYEQYF | TRBJ2-7 | 12 | TRBV2
CASSPYGGGGSPLHF | TRBJ1-6 | 15 | TRBV27
CASSFRTGGLYEQYF | TRBJ2-7 | 15 | TRBV5-1